The 5 T cell receptor beta chains presented below share a single source sample, sequenced in a study of monozygotic twins with inflammatory bowel disease. Reanalyzing the 5' RACE reads, TCRdb keeps one entry per CDR3 protein, without DNA. This sample contains over 110,000 distinct CDR3 sequences. Sequencing input: blood. All receptors derive from a human donor with ulcerative colitis or Crohn's disease, or a healthy co-twin of an affected twin (not recorded which).

This sequence joins TRBV7-2 and TRBJ1-1; the D call from TCRdb, TRBD1, cannot be confirmed without DNA. Germline V CDR1 and CDR2: SGHTA, FQGNSA. The CDR3 runs 14 residues. CDR3 sequence: CASSFWGSRTEAFF.

The gene calls are TRBV7-9 and TRBJ1-1; the TCRdb call, TRBD1, lacks DNA for checking. Germline V gives CDR1 SEHNR, CDR2 FQNEAQ (reference sequence). The CDR3 extends over 15 amino acids. CDR3: CASSFNRGTNTEAFF.

The chain has TRBV15 and TRBJ2-7; TCRdb proposes TRBD1, but this gene call is untestable without DNA. Germline values: CDR1 LNHNV, CDR2 YYDKDF (reference sequence). This CDR3 comprises 14 residues. The CDR3 sequence: CATSRTPSGYEQYF. The variable domain in full, completed from reference TRBV15 and TRBJ2-7, reads DAMVIQNPRYQVTQFGKPVTLSCSQTLNHNVMYWYQQKSSQAPKLLFHYYDKDFNNEADTPDNFQSRRPNTSFCFLDIRSPGLGDTAMYLCATSRTPSGYEQYFGPGTRLTVT.

The V gene is TRBV9, the J gene TRBJ1-2; TCRdb indicates TRBD1, and absent DNA this call remains unverified. Germline V gives CDR1 SGDLS, CDR2 YYNGEE. This CDR3 contains 14 residues. The chain's CDR3 is CASSTPDRDYGYTF.

The chain combines TRBV6-5 with TRBJ1-4; TCRdb gives TRBD1 as the D gene, but with no DNA this cannot be confirmed. The germline gives CDR1 MNHEY, CDR2 SVGAGI. This CDR3 contains 16 residues. CDR3 in amino acids: CASSYAWTGGSEKLFF.